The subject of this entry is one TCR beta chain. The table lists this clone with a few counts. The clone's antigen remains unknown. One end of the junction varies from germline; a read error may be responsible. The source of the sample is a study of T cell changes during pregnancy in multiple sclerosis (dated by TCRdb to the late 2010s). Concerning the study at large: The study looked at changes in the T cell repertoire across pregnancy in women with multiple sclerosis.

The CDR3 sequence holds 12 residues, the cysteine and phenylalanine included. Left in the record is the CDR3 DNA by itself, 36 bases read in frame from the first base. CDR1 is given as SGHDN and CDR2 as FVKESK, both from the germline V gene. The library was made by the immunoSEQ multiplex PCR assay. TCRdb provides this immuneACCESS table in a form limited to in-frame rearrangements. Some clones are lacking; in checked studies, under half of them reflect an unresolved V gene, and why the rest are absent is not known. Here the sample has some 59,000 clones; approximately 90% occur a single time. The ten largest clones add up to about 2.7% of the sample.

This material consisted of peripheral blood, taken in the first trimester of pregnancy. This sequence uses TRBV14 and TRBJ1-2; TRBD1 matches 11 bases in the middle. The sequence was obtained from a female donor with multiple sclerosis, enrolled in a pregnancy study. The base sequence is TGTGCCAGCAGCCTGGGACAGGGGGACGAAGCCTTC. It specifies CASSLGQGDEAF. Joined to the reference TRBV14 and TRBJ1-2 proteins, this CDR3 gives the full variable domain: EAGVTQFPSHSVIEKGQTVTLRCDPISGHDNLYWYRRVMGKEIKFLLHFVKESKQDESGMPNNRFLAERTGGTYSTLKVQPAELEDSGVYFCASSLGQGDEAFGSGTRLTVV.